This T cell receptor beta chain was documented in a study of breast tumors, draining lymph nodes, adjacent tissues. Study conclusions and caveats: Tumor T cell lymph node origin was a supported hypothesis, not proven. Most tumor T cells seemingly derive from lymph node, then expand in tumor.

Samples came from axillary lymph nodes draining the breast cancer. One entry per CDR3 protein, called by TCRdb with MiXCR from the multiplex PCR reads. The sample yields 150,000 to 250,000 distinct CDR3 sequences, approximately 33% seen once. The table lists this clonotype with many counts. Its antigen is unidentified. This TCR came from a female donor with breast cancer. Some clones in this sample may be carry-over from other donors' samples. Sequencing used axillary lymph node tissue.

The CDR3 loop is CASSQDKKPGLVSDTQYF. DNA of the CDR3: TGCGCCAGCAGCCAAGATAAAAAACCGGGACTAGTATCAGATACGCAGTATTTT. The chain carries TRBV4-1 and TRBJ2-3, with 8 bases identical to TRBD2. Germline V gene lookup returns CDR1 MGHRA and CDR2 YSYEKL. V gave up 0 bases and J gave up 4 bases; unmatched junction bases: 12. The length of the CDR3 is 18 residues.